This TCR beta chain was sequenced during a study of response to subunit inactivated influenza vaccine. In TCRdb, the RT-PCR reads were re-called with MiXCR into one record per CDR3 protein. Of just under 550,000 distinct CDR3 sequences listed, approximately 24% were seen once; the top ten hold around 2.8%. This clonotype has only a few counts. The germline V gene has CDR1 ENHRY and CDR2 SYGVKD. J was trimmed by 3 bases and V by 2 bases; bases with no gene match: 3. This CDR3 region has 15 residues. These same records also appear under a second study, on T cells expressing NK-cell markers. As that study records: It was by 5'RACE template switching with UMIs that TCR beta cDNA was made.

The chain has TRBV10-3 and TRBJ2-7, with 11 bases aligning to TRBD1. The source material was CD4+ T cells sorted from PBMCs, sampled 12 days after vaccination. The sequence was obtained from a man in his fifties who received an inactivated influenza vaccine. The CDR3 protein is CAISEKGQGGYEQYF. CDR3 DNA: TGTGCCATCAGTGAGAAGGGACAGGGGGGCTACGAGCAGTACTTC.